The 23 T cell receptor beta chains reported below all come from one sample, sequenced in a study of vaccination and CD4 T cells after COVID-19. The treatment: approximately 9-day PBMC culture with coronavirus spike peptide pools or control peptides (ViraFEST assay). No antigens are known for them. The assay that was used to sequence DNA from cultured CD4+ T cells was the Oncomine TCR Beta short-read assay. TCRdb re-called the PCR reads with MiXCR, one entry per CDR3 protein. The sample includes 15,000 to 20,000 distinct CDR3 sequences, roughly 56% seen only once; the top ten take less than 9.5%. Input material: CD4+ T cells from blood, cultured in vitro. These receptors came from a human donor who had recovered from COVID-19.

V usage is TRBV6-2 or TRBV6-3 and J usage is TRBJ1-5; 10 nucleotides line up with TRBD1. This CDR3 has 19 amino acids. The V gene's germline CDR1 is MNHEY and CDR2 SVGEGT. Germline trimming cut 5 bases from V and 2 bases from J; bases unmatched to any gene: 15. CDR3: CASSATGTGVFRRNQPQHF. In DNA, the CDR3 is TGTGCCAGCAGTGCGACCGGGACAGGGGTCTTTAGGCGCAATCAGCCCCAGCATTTT.

This clonotype has just a few counts. This chain uses TRBV7-2 with TRBJ1-1; D remains ambiguous. Germline values: CDR1 SGHTA, CDR2 FQGNSA. The V and J ends lost 4 bases and 1 base respectively, with 7 bases between them. The CDR3 loop spans 13 amino acids. CDR3 DNA sequence: TGTGCCAGCAGCTCCCACCCGAACACTGAAGCTTTCTTT. It is translated as CASSSHPNTEAFF.

This rearrangement joins TRBV12-3 or TRBV12-4 to TRBJ2-6; D remains unclear. V was clipped by 8 bases and J by 0 bases, with 17 bases between them. The CDR3 contains 17 residues. The CDR3 region is CASASGSLYSGANVLTF. The CDR3 nucleotides read TGTGCCAGCGCTTCTGGCTCCTTATACTCTGGGGCCAACGTCCTGACTTTC.

This clonotype was recorded a few times. The J gene is TRBJ2-3, the V gene TRBV7-6; TRBD1 matches 7 bases. The CDR3 length is 15 residues. The V and J ends lost 5 bases and 1 base, in that order; junction bases with no gene match: 6. CDR1 and CDR2 from the germline V gene are SGHVS and FNYEAQ. This chain's CDR3 is CASSRFGTGTDTQYF. The CDR3 DNA reads as TGTGCCAGCAGCCGTTTCGGGACAGGCACAGATACGCAGTATTTT.

V is TRBV12-5 and J is TRBJ1-1; D is unclear. This CDR3 contains 14 residues. Germline values: CDR1 LGHNT, CDR2 FRNRAP. Trimming took 9 bases from V and 1 from J, leaving 15 bases between them. The CDR3 bases are TGTGCTAGCCTTAAGGGCCCCGCGAACACTGAAGCTTTCTTT. Translating gives CASLKGPANTEAFF.

The sample holds a few counts of this clonotype. This chain joins TRBV6-5 and TRBJ1-1; D call uncertain. Trimming shortened V by 0 bases and J by 5 bases, and 13 bases separated the two germline ends. Germline CDR1 and CDR2: MNHEY and SVGAGI. This CDR3 comprises 15 residues. CDR3 bases: TGTGCCAGCAGTTACTCGGCGAACACGGGGACTGAAGCTTTCTTT. This encodes CASSYSANTGTEAFF.

The rearrangement links TRBV10-3 to TRBJ2-2; 10 bases are shared with TRBD1. Trimming at V came to 6 bases and at J to 6 bases, leaving 4 bases not matched to a gene. CDR3 length: 14 residues. Germline lookup yields CDR1 ENHRY and CDR2 SYGVKD. The CDR3 sequence is CAIRDRGISGELFF. CDR3 nucleotides: TGTGCCATCAGGGACAGGGGGATCTCCGGGGAGCTGTTTTTT.

This clonotype was found a few times. The V gene is TRBV28, the J gene TRBJ1-2, with 7 bases lining up with TRBD1. J lost 8 bases, V lost 1 base, and 7 bases had no gene match. This CDR3 has 14 residues. Germline-derived CDR1 and CDR2 are MDHEN and SYDVKM. This chain's CDR3 is CASSLSRGGKGYTF. The DNA for the CDR3 is TGTGCCAGCAGTTTATCCAGGGGGGGGAAGGGCTACACCTTC.

With respect to this clonotype: One junction end does not reproduce the germline sequence, and a read error may be involved. The chain combines TRBV2 with TRBJ2-1, with 10 bases lining up with TRBD2. The CDR3 runs 15 residues. The germline V gene encodes CDR1 SNHLY and CDR2 FYNNEI. The CDR3 region has the DNA TGTGCCAGCAGGTTGACTAGCGGGTCCTACAATGAGCGGTTCTTC. Protein sequence: CASRLTSGSYNERFF.

The chain recombines TRBV6-2 or TRBV6-3 with TRBJ2-2; possible D gene TRBD2, 6 bases. Trimming shortened V by 4 bases and J by 7 bases, and 13 bases separated the two germline ends. The CDR3 sequence is 14 residues long. Germline CDR1 is MNHEY and CDR2 is SVGEGT. CDR3 loop: CASSSRLVSGELFF. The DNA of the CDR3 is TGTGCCAGCAGTTCAAGACTAGTCAGCGGGGAGCTGTTTTTT.

The chain uses TRBV4-2 and TRBJ1-6; TRBD1 might be the D (5 bases). Germline values: CDR1 LGHNA, CDR2 YNFKEQ. Trimming took 0 bases from V and 10 from J, leaving 16 bases between them. CDR3 length: 16 residues. This chain's CDR3 is CASSQDGGRPESPLHF. The CDR3 nucleotides read TGTGCCAGCAGCCAAGATGGGGGAAGACCGGAGTCACCCCTCCACTTT.

Regarding this clonotype: Mismatch with germline at one junction end may stem from a read error. V gene TRBV11-2 combines with J gene TRBJ1-1; a possible D gene is TRBD1 (6 bases). The length of the CDR3 is 14 residues. Germline V gives CDR1 SGHAT, CDR2 FQNNGV. CDR3 residues: CASSSDSMNTGAFF. CDR3 DNA: TGTGCCAGCAGCTCGGACAGCATGAACACTGGAGCTTTCTTT. Drawing the rest from reference TRBV11-2 and TRBJ1-1, the complete variable domain is EAGVAQSPRYKIIEKRQSVAFWCNPISGHATLYWYQQILGQGPKLLIQFQNNGVVDDSQLPKDRFSAERLKGVDSTLKIQPAKLEDSAVYLCASSSDSMNTGAFFGQGTRLTVV.

This clonotype was seen more than once but under ten times. The chain is built from TRBV7-2 and TRBJ2-5, with TRBD2 identical over 8 bases. Trimming at V came to 3 bases and at J to 10 bases, leaving 16 bases not matched to a gene. This CDR3 comprises 16 residues. Germline V gene lookup returns CDR1 SGHTA and CDR2 FQGNSA. CDR3 residues: CASSFSSAGGHIIQYF. The CDR3 DNA sequence: TGTGCCAGCAGCTTTTCTAGCGCGGGAGGACACATTATCCAGTACTTC.

The J gene is TRBJ2-2, the V gene TRBV6-5; D not certain. Trimming shortened V by 0 bases and J by 5 bases, and 4 bases separated the two germline ends. This CDR3 is built from 13 residues. Germline CDR1 and CDR2: MNHEY and SVGAGI. The CDR3 region is CASSYSGTGELFF. CDR3 DNA: TGTGCCAGCAGTTACTCGGGGACCGGGGAGCTGTTTTTT.

V and J are TRBV12-3 or TRBV12-4 and TRBJ1-1; D call uncertain. The V gene lost 6 bases and the J gene lost 1 base, with 9 bases spanning the gap. The CDR3 runs 13 residues. For the CDR3, the DNA is TGTGCCAGCAGGGTACGTGGGAACACTGAAGCTTTCTTT. Protein: CASRVRGNTEAFF.

V and J are TRBV2 and TRBJ2-3, with D possibly TRBD2 on 6 matching bases. Trimming cost V 8 bases and J 0 bases, with 12 bases left between them. Germline V gene data show CDR1 as SNHLY and CDR2 as FYNNEI. CDR3 size: 14 residues. This CDR3 reads CASGGRTSTDTQYF. In nucleotides, the CDR3 is TGTGCCAGCGGAGGGAGAACTAGCACAGATACGCAGTATTTT.

This clonotype has just a few counts. This chain joins TRBV6-1 and TRBJ1-3, with D maybe TRBD1 (6 bases). Per germline, CDR1 MNHNS and CDR2 SASEGT. V was shortened by 8 bases and J by 0 bases, with 11 bases between the two germline ends. This CDR3 region has 14 residues. The chain's CDR3 is CASGDRHSGNTIYF. The CDR3 DNA follows: TGTGCCAGCGGAGACAGGCACTCTGGAAACACCATATATTTT.

CDR3 in DNA: TGTGCCAGCAGCAGCTCCGGGACTAGCGGGAGCCCGCAGTATTTT. It translates to CASSSSGTSGSPQYF. This chain links TRBV7-8 with TRBJ2-3; 14 bases align to TRBD2. The V gene's germline CDR1 is SGHVS and CDR2 FQNEAQ. This CDR3 spans 15 amino acids. V was clipped by 5 bases and J by 10 bases; unmatched bases: 8.

This clonotype was found a few times. The gene calls are TRBV20-1 and TRBJ2-2; 12 nucleotides match TRBD1. Germline CDR1 DFQATT, CDR2 SNEGSKA (reference sequence). After removal of 5 bases from V and 6 bases from J, the junction contained 7 bases not matched to a gene. The CDR3 contains 15 residues. This CDR3 reads CSALKGQGASGELFF. The CDR3 DNA sequence: TGCAGTGCTCTCAAGGGACAGGGGGCCTCCGGGGAGCTGTTTTTT.

The chain links TRBV20-1 to TRBJ2-1; D is uncertain. The CDR3 runs 14 residues. V lost 0 bases and J 4 bases, leaving 10 bases between the germline ends. The germline gives CDR1 DFQATT, CDR2 SNEGSKA (reference sequence). CDR3 DNA: TGCAGTGCTAGAGATCTGCTAACGTACAATGAGCAGTTCTTC. Protein sequence: CSARDLLTYNEQFF.

This sequence joins TRBV28 and TRBJ1-1; D unclear. CDR1 and CDR2 from the germline V gene are MDHEN and SYDVKM. The CDR3 consists of 13 residues. Trimming took off 8 bases at V and 4 bases at J, with 14 bases between the two ends. CDR3 sequence reads: CASGGTVFTEAFF. CDR3 DNA sequence: TGTGCCAGCGGCGGAACAGTTTTCACTGAAGCTTTCTTT. Using reference TRBV28 and TRBJ1-1 for the parts outside the CDR3, the full variable domain is DVKVTQSSRYLVKRTGEKVFLECVQDMDHENMFWYRQDPGLGLRLIYFSYDVKMKEKGDIPEGYSVSREKKERFSLILESASTNQTSMYLCASGGTVFTEAFFGQGTRLTVV.

The chain carries TRBV7-8 and TRBJ1-1; no reliable D call. Germline V gene lookup returns CDR1 SGHVS and CDR2 FQNEAQ. Deletions cut 1 base from V and 2 bases from J, with 5 bases between. CDR3 size: 13 residues. CDR3 sequence reads: CASSLGINTEAFF. DNA for the CDR3: TGTGCCAGCAGCTTAGGGATAAACACTGAAGCTTTCTTT.

This CDR3 reads CASRPRGHGTDTQYF. CDR3 nucleotides: TGTGCCAGCAGGCCCAGGGGGCATGGCACAGATACGCAGTATTTT. The V and J genes are TRBV6-1 and TRBJ2-3; 8 nucleotides line up with TRBD1. V lost 6 bases and J lost 1; bases outside the gene matches: 6. CDR3 size: 15 residues. Germline V gene sequence: CDR1 MNHNS, CDR2 SASEGT.